The source of this TCR beta chain is a study of identical twins. V lost 0 bases and J lost 7, with 8 bases in between. This CDR3 comprises 12 residues. CDR1 and CDR2 (germline): DFQATT, SNEGSKA (reference sequence). A universal primer site came from template switching; cDNA carried unique molecular identifiers. MiXCR was run by TCRdb on the 5' RACE reads, yielding one entry per CDR3 protein. The table shows some 690,000 distinct CDR3 sequences, with 20% to 25% occurring only once. These data were also reused for a study on T cells expressing NK-cell markers. That report adds: Seven of the eight sequenced donors were classified as HCMV-seropositive, and one was classified as seronegative.

The chain links TRBV20-1 to TRBJ2-3; D not certain. The sequencing sample was made of PBMCs. The TCR was taken from a woman aged 18 to 35 in good health. The CDR3 region is CSARDPMNTQYF. DNA for the CDR3: TGCAGTGCTAGAGATCCCATGAATACGCAGTATTTT.